The next 23 T cell receptor beta chains were all read from a single sample in a study of T cell repertoires in cytomegalovirus infection. Their antigens are not known. Each CDR3 protein gets one entry after TCRdb re-called the reads with MiXCR. The sample contains some 800,000 distinct CDR3 sequences, 25% to 30% of which appear only once. Sequencing used cultured CD8+ T cells from PBMCs, obtained from culture after CMV antigen stimulation. The receptors derive from a human donor in good health (CMV status not recorded). Some clones in this sample may be carry-over from other donors' samples.

This clonotype came up many times. The chain's CDR3 is CASSEIQGAGSAPLHF. CDR3 nucleotides: TGTGCCAGTAGCGAAATACAGGGGGCTGGTAGTGCACCCCTCCACTTT. The chain employs TRBV19 and TRBJ1-6, with TRBD1 matching over 9 bases. Germline values: CDR1 LNHDA, CDR2 SQIVND (reference sequence). J lost 11 bases, V lost 6 bases, and 14 bases had no gene match. CDR3 size: 16 residues.

This clonotype was seen at least ten times. The chain uses TRBV10-3 and TRBJ1-2; the D gene is possibly TRBD1 (6 bases). Deletions cut 4 bases from V and 5 bases from J, with 14 bases between. The CDR3 is made up of 14 amino acids. The germline V gene has CDR1 ENHRY and CDR2 SYGVKD. Here the CDR3 reads CAISVQGSFYGYTF. The CDR3 DNA sequence: TGTGCCATCAGTGTCCAGGGGTCCTTTTATGGCTACACCTTC.

This clonotype has more than one count but fewer than ten. The chain uses TRBV10-3 and TRBJ2-1, with 8 bases matching TRBD1. V shed 4 bases and J 4 bases; nucleotides not matched to a gene: 0. CDR3 size: 13 residues. Per germline, CDR1 ENHRY and CDR2 SYGVKD. In DNA, the CDR3 is TGTGCCATCAGTGGGACAGGGTACAATGAGCAGTTCTTC. Residues: CAISGTGYNEQFF.

This chain joins TRBV27 and TRBJ2-7; D is perhaps TRBD2 (5 bases). Germline V lookup: CDR1 MNHEY, CDR2 SMNVEV (reference sequence). The CDR3 consists of 17 residues. V was shortened by 2 bases and J by 1 base, with 18 bases between the two germline ends. The CDR3, as DNA: TGTGCCAGCAGTTTAAGCACCCTAACGGGGAGATCCTACGAGCAGTACTTC. Protein sequence: CASSLSTLTGRSYEQYF.

The V call is TRBV6-4, the J call TRBJ2-1; TRBD2 agrees at 8 bases. This CDR3 spans 15 amino acids. In germline, CDR1 is MRHNA, CDR2 SNTAGT. The junction had 1 base not matched to a gene; V was cut back by 0 bases and J by 3 bases. The CDR3 loop is CASSDSLAGYNEQFF. The CDR3 coding sequence is TGTGCCAGCAGTGACTCCCTAGCGGGCTACAATGAGCAGTTCTTC.

This clonotype turned up a few times. The CDR3 nucleotides are TGTGCCAGCACCCCGTTCCCCGGGGTTCTCACAGATACGCAGTATTTT. This sequence encodes CASTPFPGVLTDTQYF. The rearrangement joins TRBV7-2 to TRBJ2-3; possible D gene TRBD2, 5 bases. This CDR3 has 16 residues. CDR1 and CDR2 (germline): SGHTA, FQGNSA. V lost 7 bases and J 2 bases, leaving 19 bases between the germline ends.

This clonotype has ten or more counts. In nucleotides, the CDR3 is TGTGCCAGCAGCAATCCGGGGGCCGTAACTAATGAAAAACTGTTTTTT. It encodes CASSNPGAVTNEKLFF. The J gene is TRBJ1-4, the V gene TRBV7-2; weak D call: TRBD1 (6 bases). The CDR3 totals 16 residues. Between the trimmed V and J ends, which lost 5 bases and 1 base, there was a span of 14 bases. Germline-derived CDR1 and CDR2 are SGHTA and FQGNSA.

In the case of this clonotype: At one end the junction does not follow the germline gene, possibly because of a read error. The chain carries TRBV10-1 and TRBJ2-1; 7 bases are a match to TRBD2. The CDR3 covers 18 residues. Germline CDR1 and CDR2: WNHNN and SYGVQD (reference sequence). The CDR3 DNA sequence: TGCGCCATCAGTGAGTCGTATAGCGGGTATAGCTCCTACAATGAGCAGTTCTTC. It is translated as CAISESYSGYSSYNEQFF.

V and J are TRBV27 and TRBJ1-2, with TRBD1 as a possible D gene (5 bases). From germline, CDR1 is MNHEY and CDR2 SMNVEV (reference sequence). V was pared by 7 bases and J by 2 bases, with 14 bases between. The CDR3 spans 14 residues. The CDR3 sequence is CASTSLRTNYGYTF. The CDR3 DNA is TGTGCCAGCACCTCCCTCCGGACAAACTATGGCTACACCTTC.

This clonotype has just a few counts. CDR3 DNA: TGTGCCAGCAGCCCGACTAGCGGGGGGGCCTACAATGAGCAGTTCTTC. Protein sequence: CASSPTSGGAYNEQFF. The chain carries TRBV7-9 and TRBJ2-1; 14 bases align to TRBD2. Germline V gives CDR1 SEHNR, CDR2 FQNEAQ (reference sequence). Germline trimming cut 5 bases from V and 2 bases from J; bases unmatched to any gene: 2. The CDR3 is 16 amino acids.

This clonotype turned up a few times. The chain combines TRBV10-2 with TRBJ2-1; TRBD1 agrees at 7 bases. The CDR3 is 16 amino acids. V trimming: 2 bases; J trimming: 3 bases; junction bases outside the gene matches: 7. The germline V gene encodes CDR1 WSHSY and CDR2 SAAADI. CDR3 bases: TGCGCCAGCAGTGAGGAGGGGGCTTTCCTCTACAATGAGCAGTTCTTC. It encodes CASSEEGAFLYNEQFF.

A few counts support this clonotype. This chain links TRBV5-6 with TRBJ2-3; 9 bases match TRBD2. Germline CDR1 is SGHDT and CDR2 is YYEEEE. The CDR3 extends over 14 amino acids. Trimming took 4 bases from V and 6 from J; bases not matched to a gene: 6. CDR3 bases: TGTGCCAGCAGCAAGCGGGGGGCGGGGGATACGCAGTATTTT. Residues: CASSKRGAGDTQYF.

This clonotype was counted a few times. The CDR3 loop reads CASSMGLGGADTEAFF. The CDR3 coding sequence is TGTGCCAGTAGTATGGGGCTAGGGGGCGCGGACACTGAAGCTTTCTTT. The chain links TRBV19 to TRBJ1-1; 7 bases fit TRBD1. The germline V gene has CDR1 LNHDA and CDR2 SQIVND (reference sequence). Losses at the gene ends were 3 bases for V and 3 bases for J; bases not matched to a gene: 10. The CDR3 contains 16 residues.

The chain combines TRBV6-8 with TRBJ2-3; D remains ambiguous. CDR1 and CDR2 (germline): MNHGY, SAAAGT. The V gene lost 2 bases and the J gene lost 4 bases, with 13 bases spanning the gap. The CDR3 is 15 residues long. The chain's CDR3 is CASSYRPSLPDTQYF. The CDR3 DNA follows: TGTGCCAGCAGTTACCGGCCCTCCTTACCAGATACGCAGTATTTT.

This clonotype was counted between two and nine times. CDR3 sequence reads: CASSSVRTGTYEQYF. The CDR3 DNA reads TGTGCCAGCAGTTCCGTCCGTACTGGCACTTACGAGCAGTACTTC. V gene TRBV27 combines with J gene TRBJ2-7; D ambiguous. Germline V CDR1 and CDR2: MNHEY, SMNVEV (reference sequence). Deletions cut 4 bases from V and 4 bases from J, with 17 bases between. The CDR3 covers 15 residues.

This rearrangement joins TRBV29-1 to TRBJ1-1; tentatively, D is TRBD1 (6 bases). Trimming left V 2 bases short and J 3 bases short, with 10 bases between. There are 13 residues in the CDR3. Germline lookup yields CDR1 SQVTM and CDR2 ANQGSEA. CDR3 sequence: CSVEWPGDTEAFF. The DNA of the CDR3 is TGCAGCGTTGAATGGCCAGGGGACACTGAAGCTTTCTTT.

This chain links TRBV6-6 with TRBJ1-2; 9 bases are shared with TRBD1. The germline V gene has CDR1 MNHNY and CDR2 SVGAGI (reference sequence). The CDR3 is made up of 14 amino acids. The V and J ends lost 5 bases and 4 bases, in that order; junction bases with no gene match: 5. CDR3 amino acids: CASSGGTGLYGYTF. The CDR3, as DNA: TGTGCCAGCAGTGGGGGGACAGGGCTCTATGGCTACACCTTC.

This clonotype appeared many times. This chain uses TRBV12-3 or TRBV12-4 with TRBJ1-5; no firm D call. The germline V and J ends were trimmed by 1 base and 4 bases, with 5 bases remaining between them. The CDR3 sequence is 13 residues long. The CDR3 DNA is TGTGCCAGCAGTTTAGGAAAGAATCAGCCCCAGCATTTT. Translated, it gives CASSLGKNQPQHF.

This clonotype appeared many times. The J gene is TRBJ1-6, the V gene TRBV7-2; D perhaps matches TRBD1 (5 bases). With 1 base removed from V and 11 bases from J, the gap between germline ends came to 18 bases. Germline loops: CDR1 SGHTA, CDR2 FQGNSA. The length of the CDR3 is 16 residues. The CDR3 spells CASSLGLRGESPPLHF. The CDR3 DNA sequence: TGTGCCAGCAGCTTAGGGTTGCGGGGGGAAAGCCCACCCCTCCACTTT. Together with reference TRBV7-2 and TRBJ1-6, the CDR3 gives the full variable domain: GAGVSQSPSNKVTEKGKDVELRCDPISGHTALYWYRQSLGQGLEFLIYFQGNSAPDKSGLPSDRFSAERTGGSVSTLTIQRTQQEDSAVYLCASSLGLRGESPPLHFGNGTRLTVT.

This rearrangement joins TRBV6-5 to TRBJ2-3; a possible D gene is TRBD2 (6 bases). Germline loops: CDR1 MNHEY, CDR2 SVGAGI. CDR3 length: 15 amino acids. V was clipped by 2 bases and J by 5 bases, with 14 bases between them. Written as DNA, the CDR3 is TGTGCCAGCAGTTACGAGGCTAGCGTACTAGATACGCAGTATTTT. Protein: CASSYEASVLDTQYF.

The chain is built from TRBV5-6 and TRBJ2-7, with TRBD1 matching 8 bases. This CDR3 contains 14 residues. Germline V gives CDR1 SGHDT, CDR2 YYEEEE. V lost 6 bases to trimming and J lost 6 bases; unmatched junction nucleotides: 11. The CDR3 reads CASNLWTGRSEQYF. CDR3 in DNA: TGTGCCAGCAATCTTTGGACAGGGCGATCCGAGCAGTACTTC. Using reference TRBV5-6 and TRBJ2-7 for the parts outside the CDR3, the full variable domain is DAGVTQSPTHLIKTRGQQVTLRCSPKSGHDTVSWYQQALGQGPQFIFQYYEEEERQRGNFPDRFSGHQFPNYSSELNVNALLLGDSALYLCASNLWTGRSEQYFGPGTRLTVT.

The CDR3 DNA reads TGTGCCAGCAGCGATTTTGGAGAATGGAACACCGGGGAGCTGTTTTTT. Translated: CASSDFGEWNTGELFF. J is TRBJ2-2 and V is TRBV5-4, with D uncertain. Germline V gene data show CDR1 as SGHNT and CDR2 as YYREEE (reference sequence). This CDR3 has 16 residues. V gave up 4 bases and J gave up 1 base, with 14 bases separating them.

The sample holds a few counts of this clonotype. The genes are TRBV4-1 and TRBJ1-2; D possibly corresponds to TRBD1 (6 bases). Trimming removed 0 bases at V and 6 bases at J, with 17 bases between. The CDR3 covers 16 residues. Germline-derived CDR1 and CDR2 are MGHRA and YSYEKL. The CDR3: CASSQEGLTGSNGYTF. CDR3 DNA sequence: TGCGCCAGCAGCCAAGAGGGTCTCACAGGGTCCAATGGCTACACCTTC.